This TCR beta chain was identified during a study of regulatory T cells in long-lasting Graves disease. The germline gives CDR1 SGHDT, CDR2 YYEEEE. This CDR3 has 15 residues. V shed 4 bases, J shed 6 bases, and the junction held 10 bases outside the gene matches. This clonotype was seen a few times. Both iRepertoire HTBI primers and Arm-PCR of CDR3 regions were used to build the TCR beta libraries. MiXCR, applied by TCRdb to the multiplex PCR reads, yields one record per CDR3 protein. Counted here are 450,000 to 600,000 distinct CDR3 sequences, roughly 13% occurring once; the ten biggest clones make up more than 8.5%. Time point reported: newly diagnosed GD, antithyroid drugs for less than 3 months. PBMCs provided the RNA from which the TCR library was made. The patients were enrolled through endocrinology in Xi'an, China. The sample also formed part of further work on T cells in Graves' hyperthyroidism and ophthalmopathy.

The TCR originated in a man aged 25 to 40 with Graves disease. V gene TRBV5-6 combines with J gene TRBJ1-2, with 9 bases lining up with TRBD1. This specimen was peripheral blood mononuclear cells (PBMCs), taken at new diagnosis, from a patient treated with antithyroid drugs. The CDR3 DNA reads as TGTGCCAGCAGCCACCGGGACAGGGAAGCTCATGGCTACACCTTC. This encodes CASSHRDREAHGYTF.